A single sample is the source of the 21 T cell receptor beta chains below, sequenced in a study of Graves' ophthalmopathy and Graves' hyperthyroidism. The authors amplified TCR beta CDR3 regions, and they did so from RNA transcripts for repertoire sequencing. Second-round multiplex PCR came after a first-round RT-PCR that employed HTBI primers. One entry per CDR3 protein, called by TCRdb with MiXCR from the multiplex PCR reads. The sample holds under 800,000 distinct CDR3 sequences, about 20% seen once. The sequencing input was peripheral blood. The receptor set was obtained from a young woman with stable Graves' hyperthyroidism. Some clones in this sample may be carry-over from other donors' samples.

This clonotype showed up many times. The chain combines TRBV7-2 with TRBJ2-7; D possibly corresponds to TRBD1 (6 bases). The CDR3 runs 13 residues. Trimming took 0 bases from V and 7 from J, leaving 10 bases between them. Germline CDR1 is SGHTA and CDR2 is FQGNSA. The CDR3 spells CASSLAQGWEQYF. In DNA form, the CDR3 reads TGTGCCAGCAGCTTAGCGCAGGGGTGGGAGCAGTACTTC.

The chain is built from TRBV30 and TRBJ2-5, with TRBD1 matching over 9 bases. Per the germline V gene, CDR1 is GTSNPN and CDR2 is SVGIG (reference sequence). Losses at the gene ends were 5 bases for V and 5 bases for J; bases not matched to a gene: 0. The CDR3 totals 11 residues. In DNA, the CDR3 is TGTGCCTGGGGACAGGGGGAGACCCAGTACTTC. Its translation is CAWGQGETQYF.

The chain uses TRBV12-3 or TRBV12-4 and TRBJ2-7; the match to TRBD2 covers 12 bases. The CDR3 loop spans 16 amino acids. The ends lost 5 bases at V and 7 bases at J; junction bases unmatched: 12. CDR3 nucleotide sequence: TGTGCCAGCAGTGCGAGGACTAGCGGGACCTCGCGGGAGCAGTACTTC. Translation: CASSARTSGTSREQYF.

The chain is built from TRBV20-1 and TRBJ2-5; weak D call: TRBD2 (5 bases). The CDR3 runs 13 residues. With 1 base removed from V and 3 bases from J, the gap between germline ends came to 9 bases. Germline CDR1 DFQATT, CDR2 SNEGSKA (reference sequence). CDR3 in DNA: TGCAGTGCTAGAGTCCTAGCTGAAGAGACCCAGTACTTC. As protein: CSARVLAEETQYF.

This clonotype was picked up many times. V and J are TRBV20-1 and TRBJ2-2; no firm D call. There are 14 residues in the CDR3. CDR1 DFQATT and CDR2 SNEGSKA come from the germline V gene (reference sequence). The ends were cut back, 5 bases at V and 1 base at J, with 11 bases in the middle. The CDR3 reads CSALDGLNTGELFF. The CDR3 DNA reads as TGCAGTGCTCTAGACGGCCTGAACACCGGGGAGCTGTTTTTT.

To note about this clonotype: A read error is likely, as this CDR3 ends without the conserved phenylalanine or tryptophan. The chain joins TRBV29-1 to TRBJ1-1; D is unclear. V was clipped by 5 bases and J by 4 bases, with 14 bases between them. Germline V CDR1 and CDR2: SQVTM, ANQGSEA. This CDR3 comprises 13 residues. The CDR3 coding sequence is TGCAGCGTTCCCGGCCCACCCTTCACTGAAGCTTTCTTG. Translating it yields CSVPGPPFTEAFL.

In this sample, this clonotype turned up a few times. The CDR3 DNA reads as TGTGCCAGCAGGGACAGGGGCAACGAGCAGTACTTC. Protein: CASRDRGNEQYF. The genes are TRBV27 and TRBJ2-7; 9 bases are a match to TRBD1. CDR1 is MNHEY, CDR2 SMNVEV, per germline (reference sequence). The CDR3 length is 12 residues. J gave up 5 bases and V 6 bases, and 2 bases lay outside the gene matches.

The CDR3 DNA follows: TGTGCCAGCATCGGACCGGGATACAACACCGGGGAGCTGTTTTTT. Translating it yields CASIGPGYNTGELFF. The chain is built from TRBV11-2 and TRBJ2-2; maybe TRBD2 (5 bases). The CDR3 has 15 residues. Trimming removed 7 bases from V and 2 bases from J, with 14 bases in between. Per the germline V gene, CDR1 is SGHAT and CDR2 is FQNNGV.

This rearrangement joins TRBV20-1 to TRBJ1-5; TRBD1 agrees at 7 bases. CDR1 is DFQATT and CDR2 is SNEGSKA in the germline V gene (reference sequence). There are 13 residues in the CDR3. The CDR3 reads CSRQGLGNQPQHF. The CDR3 DNA reads as TGCAGCAGACAGGGTTTGGGCAATCAGCCCCAGCATTTT.

With regard to this clonotype: A read error may explain this, as a much larger clone is one base away. The V and J genes are TRBV27 and TRBJ1-6, with D hard to call. V dropped 5 bases and J dropped 7 bases, with 12 bases sitting between them. Germline-derived CDR1 and CDR2 are MNHEY and SMNVEV (reference sequence). There are 14 residues in the CDR3. The CDR3 DNA sequence: TGTGCCAGCAGTCAAGGGATGGAGAATTCACCCCTCCACTTT. Translation gives CASSQGMENSPLHF.

The chain carries TRBV6-2 or TRBV6-3 and TRBJ1-1; no definite D call. V lost 5 bases and J 1 base, leaving 8 bases between the germline ends. The CDR3 has 13 residues. Germline CDR1 reads MNHEY; CDR2 reads SVGEGT. The CDR3, as DNA: TGTGCCAGCAGTCACCAACCGAACACTGAAGCTTTCTTT. Translation gives CASSHQPNTEAFF.

This clonotype was counted many times. The J gene is TRBJ1-6, the V gene TRBV6-1; D not certain. This CDR3 region has 15 residues. Per the germline V gene, CDR1 is MNHNS and CDR2 is SASEGT. V was trimmed by 2 bases and J by 6 bases, leaving 11 bases between them. CDR3 region: CASSEIWSRNSPLHF. The CDR3, as DNA: TGTGCCAGCAGTGAAATTTGGTCACGTAATTCACCCCTCCACTTT.

J is TRBJ1-2 and V is TRBV27; unclear D gene. The CDR3 runs 9 residues. Germline values: CDR1 MNHEY, CDR2 SMNVEV (reference sequence). Trimming left V 6 bases short and J 14 bases short, with 10 bases between. CDR3 sequence: CASSPLRTF. The CDR3 region has the DNA TGTGCCAGCAGCCCCCTCCGAACCTTC.

The chain employs TRBV18 and TRBJ2-4, with D possibly matching TRBD1 (5 bases). The V gene lost 0 bases and the J gene lost 5 bases, with 11 bases spanning the gap. The germline V gene has CDR1 KGHSH and CDR2 LQKENI. There are 15 residues in the CDR3. The CDR3 protein is CASSPPIVRENIQYF. CDR3 sequence (DNA): TGTGCCAGCTCACCACCGATTGTCAGGGAAAACATTCAGTACTTC.

This clonotype was observed at least ten times. The J gene is TRBJ1-4, the V gene TRBV5-1; 7 nucleotides line up with TRBD1. The length of the CDR3 is 15 residues. The J segment lost 4 bases and the V segment lost 3 bases, leaving 6 bases of the junction unmatched. Germline CDR1 is SGHRS and CDR2 is YFSETQ. CDR3 in amino acids: CASSYRTGGNEKLFF. DNA for the CDR3: TGCGCCAGCAGCTACCGGACAGGCGGTAATGAAAAACTGTTTTTT.

In this sample, this clonotype turned up a few times. The chain is built from TRBV3-1 and TRBJ1-3; TRBD1 matches 8 bases. V lost 3 bases, J lost 0 bases, and 1 base stayed unmatched. CDR3 size: 15 residues. Germline V gives CDR1 LGHDT, CDR2 YNNKEL (reference sequence). This chain's CDR3 is CASSHGQGSGNTIYF. CDR3 bases: TGTGCCAGCAGCCACGGACAGGGCTCTGGAAACACCATATATTTT.

This clonotype was picked up a small number of times. The chain carries TRBV27 and TRBJ2-3, with D possibly TRBD1 on 6 matching bases. Germline lookup yields CDR1 MNHEY and CDR2 SMNVEV (reference sequence). The germline V and J ends were trimmed by 3 bases and 0 bases, with 10 bases remaining between them. The CDR3 is 15 residues long. The chain's CDR3 is CASSLDRTSTDTQYF. Here the CDR3 DNA reads TGTGCCAGCAGTTTGGACAGAACTAGCACAGATACGCAGTATTTT.

J is TRBJ1-2 and V is TRBV11-2; D is unresolved. The CDR3 sequence is 13 residues long. Trimming shortened V by 10 bases and J by 6 bases, and 18 bases separated the two germline ends. Germline loops: CDR1 SGHAT, CDR2 FQNNGV. The CDR3 region is CATDAYEKDGYTF. The CDR3 region has the DNA TGTGCCACCGATGCTTATGAAAAGGATGGCTACACCTTC. Supplemented by reference TRBV11-2 and TRBJ1-2, the full variable domain reads EAGVAQSPRYKIIEKRQSVAFWCNPISGHATLYWYQQILGQGPKLLIQFQNNGVVDDSQLPKDRFSAERLKGVDSTLKIQPAKLEDSAVYLCATDAYEKDGYTFGSGTRLTVV.

This clonotype has a count of ten or more. The chain uses TRBV6-5 and TRBJ1-1, with D hard to call. The germline V gene encodes CDR1 MNHEY and CDR2 SVGAGI. The length of the CDR3 is 14 residues. Trimming pared 7 bases from V and 1 base from J, leaving 13 bases between. This CDR3 is CASNLEGGNTEAFF. CDR3 coding DNA: TGTGCCAGCAACTTAGAGGGAGGGAACACTGAAGCTTTCTTT.

In this sample, this clonotype turned up many times. This rearrangement joins TRBV6-2 or TRBV6-3 to TRBJ1-5, with unresolved D. The germline V gene encodes CDR1 MNHEY and CDR2 SVGEGT. The CDR3 spans 13 residues. V lost 4 bases, J lost 1 base, and 5 bases lay in between. CDR3 residues: CASSLLSNQPQHF. The DNA of the CDR3 is TGTGCCAGCAGTTTGTTAAGCAATCAGCCCCAGCATTTT.

There are many counts of this clonotype. CDR3 DNA: TGCAGCGTTGAATCGGTTTGGGGGATTAGTGGCTACACCTTC. Translating it yields CSVESVWGISGYTF. This chain uses TRBV29-1 with TRBJ1-2; perhaps TRBD1 as D (5 bases). Germline lookup yields CDR1 SQVTM and CDR2 ANQGSEA. Between the trimmed V and J ends, which lost 2 bases and 7 bases, there was a span of 17 bases. CDR3 length: 14 residues.